One sample yielded the 27 T cell receptor beta chains listed below, sequenced in a study of OX40 agonist ivuxolimab in advanced cancers. Only in-frame clones appear in the TCRdb table, and some are missing; sequencing was by immunoSEQ multiplex PCR. The data hold about 9,900 clones, with 60% to 75% observed a single time. The starting material was CD4+ or CD8+ T cells sorted from blood, obtained in a trial of the OX40 agonist ivuxolimab. These TCRs come from an adult with an advanced solid tumor such as melanoma, head and neck, liver or kidney cancer.

This rearrangement joins TRBV28 to TRBJ2-7, with TRBD1 matching 7 bases. Looked up from germline, CDR1 is MDHEN and CDR2 is SYDVKM. V was clipped by 3 bases and J by 3 bases; unmatched bases: 14. This CDR3 comprises 17 residues. CDR3 residues: CASSLSLTGKAGYEQYF. CDR3 coding DNA: TGTGCCAGCAGTTTGTCTTTGACAGGGAAGGCGGGCTACGAGCAGTACTTC.

The rearrangement joins TRBV6-9 to TRBJ1-1, with 8 nucleotides matching TRBD1. Unmatched junction bases numbered 8, after V lost 3 bases and J lost 5 bases. Germline CDR1 and CDR2: MNHGY and SVAAGI. The CDR3 sequence is 15 residues long. CDR3 sequence: CASSYTGTGGTEAFF. Here the CDR3 DNA reads TGTGCCAGCAGTTACACCGGGACAGGTGGGACTGAAGCTTTCTTT.

V is TRBV28 and J is TRBJ1-1, with D perhaps TRBD1 (6 bases). V lost 4 bases to trimming and J lost 2 bases, with 11 bases between them. The CDR3 runs 14 residues. Germline CDR1 reads MDHEN; CDR2 reads SYDVKM. The CDR3 region is CASSSWTVNTEAFF. The CDR3 DNA follows: TGTGCCAGCAGTTCCTGGACAGTTAACACTGAAGCTTTCTTT.

The chain joins TRBV9 to TRBJ2-7, with D possibly matching TRBD1 (6 bases). CDR1 and CDR2 from the germline V gene are SGDLS and YYNGEE. Trimming removed 4 bases from V and 0 bases from J, with 17 bases in between. The CDR3 extends over 16 amino acids. In DNA form, the CDR3 reads TGTGCCAGCAGCTCTGGACAGACCAGGAGCTCCTACGAGCAGTACTTC. Its translation is CASSSGQTRSSYEQYF.

V usage is TRBV27 and J usage is TRBJ2-5; D call uncertain. The last part of the DNA fits TRBJ2-7 better; the J call may be wrong. Germline CDR1 is MNHEY and CDR2 is SMNVEV (reference sequence). This CDR3 is 13 amino acids long. The CDR3 region is CASSFLESYEQYF. In nucleotides, the CDR3 is TGTGCCAGCAGTTTCCTTGAAAGTTACGAGCAGTACTTC.

The chain links TRBV28 to TRBJ1-1, with TRBD1 matching 11 bases. This CDR3 is built from 16 residues. J gave up 5 bases and V 7 bases, and 12 bases lay outside the gene matches. Germline-derived CDR1 and CDR2 are MDHEN and SYDVKM. The CDR3 coding sequence is TGTGCCAGCACCAGGGACAGGGGGACTTTGTTGACTGAAGCTTTCTTT. It is translated as CASTRDRGTLLTEAFF.

The chain couples TRBV7-2 to TRBJ2-7, with 7 positions matching TRBD2. This CDR3 spans 13 amino acids. V shed 3 bases, J shed 3 bases, and the junction held 2 bases outside the gene matches. Germline CDR1 reads SGHTA; CDR2 reads FQGNSA. The CDR3: CASSFGGGYEQYF. Here the CDR3 DNA reads TGTGCCAGCAGCTTTGGGGGGGGCTACGAGCAGTACTTC.

This clone was observed a handful of times. This rearrangement joins TRBV7-3 to TRBJ2-1; TRBD2 aligns across 9 bases. This CDR3 comprises 14 residues. Germline V gene sequence: CDR1 SGHTA, CDR2 FQGTGA. With V trimmed by 3 bases and J by 4 bases, 1 base remained unmatched. This CDR3 reads CASSLTSGYNEQFF. CDR3 sequence (DNA): TGTGCCAGCAGCTTGACTAGCGGTTACAATGAGCAGTTCTTC.

This clone showed up just a few times. The chain combines TRBV9 with TRBJ2-2; no clear D gene. The CDR3 sequence is 12 residues long. V was cut by 4 bases and J by 1 base, with 2 bases left in between. Germline loops: CDR1 SGDLS, CDR2 YYNGEE. The CDR3 sequence is CASSLNTGELFF. The DNA for the CDR3 is TGTGCCAGCAGCCTGAACACCGGGGAGCTGTTTTTT.

The gene calls are TRBV28 and TRBJ2-7; possibly TRBD2 for D (5 bases). The CDR3 spans 12 residues. V dropped 3 bases and J dropped 7 bases, with 10 bases sitting between them. CDR1 and CDR2 (germline): MDHEN, SYDVKM. CDR3 sequence reads: CASSLDSAEQYF. The CDR3, as DNA: TGTGCCAGCAGTTTGGATAGCGCGGAGCAGTACTTC.

This rearrangement joins TRBV4-1 to TRBJ2-1, with a tentative D call TRBD2 (5 bases). The CDR3 is 14 amino acids. Per the germline V gene, CDR1 is MGHRA and CDR2 is YSYEKL. The V and J ends lost 0 bases and 2 bases respectively, with 5 bases between them. The CDR3 spells CASSQEEAYNEQFF. CDR3 nucleotide sequence: TGCGCCAGCAGCCAAGAGGAGGCCTACAATGAGCAGTTCTTC.

This chain links TRBV4-3 with TRBJ2-3; 9 positions match TRBD2. The CDR3 sequence is 17 residues long. Trimming took 3 bases from V and 6 from J; bases not matched to a gene: 13. Germline CDR1 and CDR2: LGHNA and YSLEER. The CDR3: CASSQFARGGPADTQYF. CDR3 DNA sequence: TGCGCCAGCAGCCAGTTCGCGCGGGGGGGGCCGGCGGATACGCAGTATTTT.

This chain links TRBV5-4 with TRBJ2-5; possible D gene TRBD2, 7 bases. CDR1 is SGHNT, CDR2 YYREEE, per germline (reference sequence). V lost 4 bases and J 1 base, leaving 14 bases between the germline ends. The CDR3 length is 15 residues. The DNA for the CDR3 is TGTGCCAGCAGCACTTGGGGGGGCGGCCAAGAGACCCAGTACTTC. Translating gives CASSTWGGGQETQYF.

This clone was counted a few times. CDR3 loop: CASSTRAWGSYEQYF. The CDR3 DNA is TGTGCCAGCAGCACTAGGGCATGGGGATCCTACGAGCAGTACTTC. The chain employs TRBV27 and TRBJ2-7; possibly TRBD2 for D (5 bases). V was trimmed by 6 bases and J by 1 base, leaving 16 bases between them. This CDR3 is built from 15 residues. Germline lookup yields CDR1 MNHEY and CDR2 SMNVEV (reference sequence).

The chain employs TRBV19 and TRBJ2-1, with a weak D call TRBD2 (6 bases). CDR3 length: 14 residues. V lost 5 bases to trimming and J lost 0 bases, with 8 bases between them. The germline V gene encodes CDR1 LNHDA and CDR2 SQIVND (reference sequence). As DNA, the CDR3 is TGTGCCAGTAGTGGGACTTCCTCCTACAATGAGCAGTTCTTC. Translation gives CASSGTSSYNEQFF.

V gene TRBV7-9 combines with J gene TRBJ2-1; a weak D match, TRBD1 (5 bases). V was trimmed by 6 bases and J by 6 bases, leaving 18 bases between them. The V gene's germline CDR1 is SEHNR and CDR2 FQNEAQ (reference sequence). The CDR3 is 15 amino acids. The CDR3 nucleotides are TGTGCCAGCAGTTCGCAGGGTGGATGGGCCAATGAGCAGTTCTTC. Translating gives CASSSQGGWANEQFF.

J is TRBJ2-1 and V is TRBV9; possible D gene TRBD2, 6 bases. From germline, CDR1 is SGDLS and CDR2 YYNGEE. The CDR3 spans 16 residues. V lost 0 bases and J lost 4, with 14 bases in between. The CDR3 is CASSVEEGLHYNEQFF. CDR3 sequence (DNA): TGTGCCAGCAGCGTAGAGGAGGGCCTCCATTACAATGAGCAGTTCTTC.

The rearrangement links TRBV4-1 to TRBJ2-4, with 7 bases matching TRBD1. Germline CDR1 MGHRA, CDR2 YSYEKL. V trimming: 0 bases; J trimming: 8 bases; junction bases outside the gene matches: 10. The CDR3 covers 16 residues. The CDR3 DNA sequence: TGCGCCAGCAGCCAAGAAAAGGGGGCGGGTTGGGACATTCAGTACTTC. It translates to CASSQEKGAGWDIQYF.

V gene TRBV27 combines with J gene TRBJ1-6, with D uncertain. The CDR3 is made up of 13 amino acids. V gave up 7 bases and J gave up 7 bases, with 11 bases separating them. Germline V gives CDR1 MNHEY, CDR2 SMNVEV (reference sequence). The DNA of the CDR3 is TGTGCCAGCACCCTTAGAGTGAATTCACCCCTCCACTTT. This sequence encodes CASTLRVNSPLHF.

Only one count was recorded for this clone. The gene calls are TRBV27 and TRBJ2-3; 7 nucleotides align to TRBD2. CDR3 length equals 14 residues. Germline V gives CDR1 MNHEY, CDR2 SMNVEV (reference sequence). V was clipped by 7 bases and J by 2 bases; unmatched bases: 6. The chain's CDR3 is CASKSGGNTDTQYF. The CDR3, as DNA: TGTGCCAGCAAATCGGGGGGTAACACAGATACGCAGTATTTT.

This chain joins TRBV19 and TRBJ2-3, with TRBD2 identical over 7 bases. The trim removed 6 bases at V and 1 base at J, leaving 4 bases unmatched. Germline CDR1 is LNHDA and CDR2 is SQIVND (reference sequence). This CDR3 contains 14 residues. The CDR3 here is CASRERDRTDTQYF. For the CDR3, the DNA is TGTGCCAGTAGGGAGCGGGATCGCACAGATACGCAGTATTTT.

Here the CDR3 reads CASSYEGEGTDTQYF. CDR3 sequence (DNA): TGTGCCAGCAGCTACGAGGGAGAGGGCACAGATACGCAGTATTTT. The rearrangement joins TRBV4-2 to TRBJ2-3; the D gene is possibly TRBD2 (5 bases). This CDR3 comprises 15 residues. CDR1 LGHNA and CDR2 YNFKEQ come from the germline V gene. Deletions cut 5 bases from V and 1 base from J, with 13 bases between.

This chain connects TRBV2 to TRBJ2-3; perhaps TRBD2 as D (6 bases). There are 15 residues in the CDR3. CDR1 is SNHLY and CDR2 is FYNNEI in the germline V gene. V was trimmed by 4 bases and J by 3 bases, leaving 14 bases between them. The CDR3 sequence is CASSAGTFTTDTQYF. CDR3 nucleotides: TGTGCCAGCAGTGCCGGGACTTTTACTACAGATACGCAGTATTTT.

This clone occurred a few times. This chain uses TRBV28 with TRBJ2-7; unclear D gene. This CDR3 has 13 residues. Trimming pared 3 bases from V and 1 base from J, leaving 7 bases between. Germline CDR1 and CDR2: MDHEN and SYDVKM. CDR3 sequence reads: CASSFWGSYEQYF. The CDR3 bases are TGTGCCAGCAGTTTCTGGGGATCCTACGAGCAGTACTTC.

The V call is TRBV19, the J call TRBJ1-2, with 9 bases that match TRBD1. V dropped 5 bases and J dropped 8; count of bases not matched to a gene: 9. The CDR3 sequence is 14 residues long. The germline CDR1 and CDR2 sequences are LNHDA and SQIVND (reference sequence). As DNA, the CDR3 is TGTGCCAGTAGTTTGGGGACAGGGTTTAACGGCTACACCTTC. Its translation: CASSLGTGFNGYTF.

This chain uses TRBV11-2 with TRBJ2-7; 8 bases are shared with TRBD2. This CDR3 contains 13 residues. V lost 2 bases and J lost 4; bases outside the gene matches: 1. CDR1 is SGHAT, CDR2 FQNNGV, per germline. In nucleotides, the CDR3 is TGTGCCAGCAGCTTAAGCGGGAGTTACGAGCAGTACTTC. Amino acid sequence: CASSLSGSYEQYF.

V gene TRBV7-2 combines with J gene TRBJ1-2; no clear D gene. Germline V gives CDR1 SGHTA, CDR2 FQGNSA. The CDR3 is 14 amino acids. The ends were cut back, 3 bases at V and 1 base at J, with 9 bases in the middle. The CDR3 nucleotides are TGTGCCAGCAGCTTCGACGGATTTAACTATGGCTACACCTTC. Residues: CASSFDGFNYGYTF.